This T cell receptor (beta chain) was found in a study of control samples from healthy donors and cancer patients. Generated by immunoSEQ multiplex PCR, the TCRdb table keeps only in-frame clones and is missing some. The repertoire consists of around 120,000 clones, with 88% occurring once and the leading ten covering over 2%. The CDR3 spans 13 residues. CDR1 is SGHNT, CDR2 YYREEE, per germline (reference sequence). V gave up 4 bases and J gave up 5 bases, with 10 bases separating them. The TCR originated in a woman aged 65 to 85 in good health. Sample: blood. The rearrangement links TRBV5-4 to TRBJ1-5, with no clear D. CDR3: CASSPDGDQPQHF. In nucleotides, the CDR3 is TGTGCCAGCAGCCCGGACGGAGATCAGCCCCAGCATTTT.